Listed below are T cell receptor beta chains from one sample, sequenced in a study of blood T cell repertoires in COVID-19. Sequenced by immunoSEQ multiplex PCR; TCRdb stores in-frame clones only, minus some. The profile shows about 150,000 clones, about four fifths of them singletons. Sequencing was done on a sample of peripheral blood. These receptors came from a woman older than 75 with acute or convalescent COVID-19. The CDR3 runs from the conserved cysteine through the conserved F or W. A D gene is named only where the DNA matches it firmly. Where a row states a size, it is once, few, many or the class of an expanded clone; other rows omit it.

NA	TRBV7-9	TRBD2	TRBJ2-1	TGTGCCAGCAGCCCACTAGCGGGGGGGCATCATGAGCAGTTCTTC	CASSPLAGGHHEQFF
NA	TRBV5-1	TRBD1	TRBJ1-2	TGCGCCAGCAGCCTGGACAGGGAAGGTGGCTACACCTTC	CASSLDREGGYTF
NA	TRBV7-3	TRBD2	TRBJ2-7	TGTGCCAGCAGCTTAGCAGCGGGAGTATCGTACGAGCAGTACTTC	CASSLAAGVSYEQYF
NA	TRBV4-1	NA	TRBJ1-5	TGCGCCAGCAGCCAAGGATCAGTATTTGGGCCTAGCAATCAGCCCCAGCATTTT	CASSQGSVFGPSNQPQHF
NA	TRBV6-6	NA	TRBJ2-1	TGTGCCAGCAGCGTGGGAGGTTGGGCGTTTAAGCAGTTCTTC	CASSVGGWAFKQFF
NA	TRBV6-5	TRBD1	TRBJ1-2	TGTGCCAGCAGTCTCCGGGACAGGGATGTCTACACCTTC	CASSLRDRDVYTF
NA	TRBV6-4	TRBD2	TRBJ2-3	TGTGCCAGCAGTAGGACTAGGTCCGCAGATACGCAGTATTTT	CASSRTRSADTQYF
NA	TRBV6-6	NA	TRBJ1-5	TGTGCCAGCAGTTACGAGGGATCTGGCTACAATCAGCCCCAGCATTTT	CASSYEGSGYNQPQHF
NA	TRBV12-5	TRBD1	TRBJ1-5	TGTGCTAGTGGTTTGGTACTGGGACAGGGGCTTCAGCCCCAGCATTTT	CASGLVLGQGLQPQHF
NA	TRBV29-1	NA	TRBJ1-1	TGCAGCGTTGATAGCCCAGTTGTGTACACTGAAGCTTTCTTT	CSVDSPVVYTEAFF
NA	TRBV19	NA	TRBJ1-4	TGTGCCAGTAGTACCCGGCGGGGGGAAGCAACTAATGAAAAACTGTTTTTT	CASSTRRGEATNEKLFF
few	TRBV6-5	NA	TRBJ1-1	TGTGCCAGCAGTTACTTTGGGGCATTTGGATCTGAAGCTTTCTTT	CASSYFGAFGSEAFF
NA	TRBV7-9	TRBD1	TRBJ1-1	TGTGCCGGTCTACCGGGACAGGGGGAGTGGAACACTGAAGCTTTCTTT	CAGLPGQGEWNTEAFF
few	TRBV5-8	NA	TRBJ1-6	TGTGCCAGCAGCTTCTTACCAGGGCCTGGGACCTATAATTCACCCCTCCACTTT	CASSFLPGPGTYNSPLHF
NA	TRBV7-3	NA	TRBJ1-1	TGTGCCAGCAGCTTCTCTAAGAACACTGAAGCTTTCTTT	CASSFSKNTEAFF
NA	TRBV3-1/TRBV3-2	NA	TRBJ1-1	TGTGCCAGCAGCCCGTCAGACAGAAACACTGAAGCTTTCTTT	CASSPSDRNTEAFF
few	TRBV5-4	NA	TRBJ1-1	TGTGCCAGCAGCTTAGGGGGTGCCACTGAAGCTTTCTTT	CASSLGGATEAFF
NA	TRBV30	NA	TRBJ1-3	TGTGCCTGGAGCTCAACCCTAAGCTCTGGAAACACCATATATTTT	CAWSSTLSSGNTIYF
NA	TRBV15	NA	TRBJ2-2	TGTGCCACCAGCAAGGGACTTCACGATCAAGGGGAGCTGTTTTTT	CATSKGLHDQGELFF
once	TRBV5-1	TRBD2	TRBJ2-5	TGCGCCAGCAGCGGCGGGACTAGCGGGGGGGAAGAGACCCAGTACTTC	CASSGGTSGGEETQYF
few	TRBV30	TRBD1	TRBJ2-1	TGTGCCTGGACCACCGGGACAGCTAACAATGAGCAGTTCTTC	CAWTTGTANNEQFF
NA	TRBV6-5	TRBD1	TRBJ1-1	TGTGCCAGCAGTCGAAGACAGGGGACCACTGAAGCTTTCTTT	CASSRRQGTTEAFF
few	TRBV11-2	TRBD1	TRBJ2-3	TGTGCCAGCAGCACCGTCAGGGGGCGCGGAGATACGCAGTATTTT	CASSTVRGRGDTQYF
NA	TRBV27	TRBD1	TRBJ1-1	TGTGCCAGCAGTTTTGCAGGGGGGAACACTGAAGCTTTCTTT	CASSFAGGNTEAFF
NA	TRBV4-3	NA	TRBJ1-1	TGCGCCAGCAGCCAACACCAGGGTGTAAACACTGAAGCTTTCTTT	CASSQHQGVNTEAFF
NA	TRBV5-1	NA	TRBJ1-1	TGCGCCAGCAGCTCTGGGCTTATGAACACTGAAGCTTTCTTT	CASSSGLMNTEAFF
NA	TRBV5-4	NA	TRBJ2-5	TGTGCCAGCAGCTTGGGGAGGCACCAAGAGACCCAGTACTTC	CASSLGRHQETQYF
NA	TRBV18	TRBD2	TRBJ2-5	TGTGCCAGCTCTGATCTTGAGACTAGCGGGACCAAGTACTTC	CASSDLETSGTKYF
NA	TRBV6-1	NA	TRBJ1-1	TGTGCCAGCAGTGAAACGCGACAGGACAGAGCTTTCTTT	CASSETRQDRAFF
few	TRBV19	TRBD1	TRBJ2-7	TGTGCCAGTAGTATACGTGGACAGGGGGCCTACGAGCAGTACTTC	CASSIRGQGAYEQYF
NA	TRBV2	NA	TRBJ1-1	TGTGCCAGCCTACAGGGCATGAACACTGAAGCTTTCTTT	CASLQGMNTEAFF
NA	TRBV6-4	NA	TRBJ2-3	TGTGCCAGCAGTGAACTGGGCACAGATACGCAGTATTTT	CASSELGTDTQYF
NA	TRBV25-1	NA	TRBJ1-2	TGTGCCAGCAGTGACTTCGGCGAGGGGAGGTATGGCTACACCTTC	CASSDFGEGRYGYTF
NA	TRBV20-1	TRBD2	TRBJ2-7	TGCAGTGCTAGTGTAGCGGGGGTCGGTGAGCAGTACTTC	CSASVAGVGEQYF
NA	TRBV7-2	NA	TRBJ2-1	TGTGCCAGCAGCCAGAGCGGGTCATACAATGAGCAGTTCTTC	CASSQSGSYNEQFF
NA	TRBV7-6	NA	TRBJ1-2	TGTGCCAGCAGCTTAGCGCTCGGGGAGGACTATGGCTACACCTTC	CASSLALGEDYGYTF
NA	TRBV19	NA	TRBJ1-5	TGTGCCAGCCACTTTGGGGGCGGAAATCAGCCCCAGCATTTT	CASHFGGGNQPQHF
NA	TRBV18	NA	TRBJ2-5	TGTGCCAGCTCATCTACAGGGTGGGAAGAGACCCAGTACTTC	CASSSTGWEETQYF
many	TRBV18	TRBD1	TRBJ1-1	TGTGCCAGCTCACCAAAAGGGACAGGGGATAACACTGAAGCTTTCTTT	CASSPKGTGDNTEAFF
NA	TRBV27	TRBD2	TRBJ2-1	TGTGCCAGCAGTTTTAGCGGGGGCTACTACAATGAGCAGTTCTTC	CASSFSGGYYNEQFF
once	TRBV10-3	TRBD1	TRBJ1-6	TGTGCCACCAGACAGGGGAGAGGGAATTCACCCCTCCACTTT	CATRQGRGNSPLHF
NA	TRBV19	NA	TRBJ1-5	TGTGCCAGTAGTATGACGGGAGCCCGGGGCTATCAGCCCCAGCATTTT	CASSMTGARGYQPQHF
NA	TRBV7-9	NA	TRBJ1-3	TGTGCCAGCAGCTACGAGAGCTCTGGAAACACCATATATTTT	CASSYESSGNTIYF
once	TRBV5-1	TRBD1	TRBJ1-1	TGCGCCAGCAGCTTGGATGGACAGGGGGCGACTGAAGCTTTCTTT	CASSLDGQGATEAFF
once	TRBV6-1	TRBD1	TRBJ1-1	TGTGCCAGCAGTGAATTAGGACAGGGCCACGCTGAAGCTTTCTTT	CASSELGQGHAEAFF
many	TRBV20-1	NA	TRBJ1-5	TGCAGTGCTAATTTGGGCCAGCCCCAGCATTTT	CSANLGQPQHF
few	TRBV27	TRBD1	TRBJ1-5	TGTGCCAGCAGCCCTAGACAGGGGACTGGGCCCCAGCATTTT	CASSPRQGTGPQHF
NA	TRBV10-3	NA	TRBJ1-6	TGTGCCATCAGTGTAGGTCAGACTGGCAATTCACCCCTCCACTTT	CAISVGQTGNSPLHF
NA	TRBV5-3	NA	TRBJ2-2	TGTGCCAGAAGCCGTACGGCTGACTACACCGGGGAGCTGTTTTTT	CARSRTADYTGELFF
few	TRBV7-9	TRBD1	TRBJ2-7	TGTGCCAGCAGCCCTCTGACAGGGGGCGACTCCTACGAGCAGTACTTC	CASSPLTGGDSYEQYF
NA	TRBV29-1	TRBD1	TRBJ1-1	TGCAGCGTTGATTTGGGGACAGGGTCTACTGAAGCTTTCTTT	CSVDLGTGSTEAFF
NA	TRBV27	TRBD1	TRBJ1-2	TGTGCCAGCAGTCTATCTGCCGGGACAGGTACCTATGGCTACACCTTC	CASSLSAGTGTYGYTF
NA	TRBV7-9	NA	TRBJ1-1	TGTGCCAGCAGCTTACAAGTCAGGGGAGAAGCTTTCTTT	CASSLQVRGEAFF
few	TRBV6-5	TRBD1	TRBJ1-6	TGTGCCAGCAGTTTGAGACAGGGGTGGGATAATTCACCCCTCCACTTT	CASSLRQGWDNSPLHF